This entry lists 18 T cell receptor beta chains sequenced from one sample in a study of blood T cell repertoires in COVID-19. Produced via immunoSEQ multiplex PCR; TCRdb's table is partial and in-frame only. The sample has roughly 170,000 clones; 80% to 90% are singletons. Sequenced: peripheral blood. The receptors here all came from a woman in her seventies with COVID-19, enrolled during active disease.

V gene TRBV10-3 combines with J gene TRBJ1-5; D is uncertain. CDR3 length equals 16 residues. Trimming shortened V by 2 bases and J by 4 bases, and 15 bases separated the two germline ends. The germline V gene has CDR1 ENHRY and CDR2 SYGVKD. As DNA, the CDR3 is TGTGCCATCAGTGAGACGCTGAATACTAAAAATCAGCCCCAGCATTTT. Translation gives CAISETLNTKNQPQHF.

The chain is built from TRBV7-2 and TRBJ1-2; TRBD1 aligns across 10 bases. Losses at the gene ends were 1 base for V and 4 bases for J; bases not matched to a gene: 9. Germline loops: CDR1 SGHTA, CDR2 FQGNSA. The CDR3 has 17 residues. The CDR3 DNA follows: TGTGCCAGCAGCTTAGAAACGGACCGGGACAGGGGCTATGGCTACACCTTC. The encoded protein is CASSLETDRDRGYGYTF.

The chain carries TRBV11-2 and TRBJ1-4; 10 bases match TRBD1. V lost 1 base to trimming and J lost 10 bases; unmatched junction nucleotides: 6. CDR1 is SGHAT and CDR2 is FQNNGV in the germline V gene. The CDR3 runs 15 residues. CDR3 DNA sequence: TGTGCCAGCAGCTTAGTCGGGACAGGGGTAGCAAAACTGTTTTTT. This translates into CASSLVGTGVAKLFF.

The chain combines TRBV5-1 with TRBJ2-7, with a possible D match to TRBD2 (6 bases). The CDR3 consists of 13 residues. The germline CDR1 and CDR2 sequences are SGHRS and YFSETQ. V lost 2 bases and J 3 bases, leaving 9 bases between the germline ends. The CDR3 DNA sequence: TGCGCCAGCAGCTTCACTAGCTTCTACGAGCAGTACTTC. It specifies CASSFTSFYEQYF.

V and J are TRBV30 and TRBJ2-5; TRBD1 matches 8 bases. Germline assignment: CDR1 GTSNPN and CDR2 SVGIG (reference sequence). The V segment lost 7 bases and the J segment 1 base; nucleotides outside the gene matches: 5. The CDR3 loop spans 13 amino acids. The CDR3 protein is CAFRQGTQETQYF. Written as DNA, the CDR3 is TGTGCCTTCCGACAGGGGACCCAAGAGACCCAGTACTTC.

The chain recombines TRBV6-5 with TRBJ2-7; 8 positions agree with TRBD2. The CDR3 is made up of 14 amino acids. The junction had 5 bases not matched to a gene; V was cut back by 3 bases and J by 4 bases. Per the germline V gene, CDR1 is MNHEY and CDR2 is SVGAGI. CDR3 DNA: TGTGCCAGCAGTTATTCCGGCGGGAGGTACGAGCAGTACTTC. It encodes CASSYSGGRYEQYF.

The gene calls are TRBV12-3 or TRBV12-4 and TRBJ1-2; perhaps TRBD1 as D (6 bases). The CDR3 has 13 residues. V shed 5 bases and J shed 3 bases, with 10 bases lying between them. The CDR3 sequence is CASSLRQDYGYTF. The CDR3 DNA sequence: TGTGCCAGCAGTCTCCGACAGGACTATGGCTACACCTTC.

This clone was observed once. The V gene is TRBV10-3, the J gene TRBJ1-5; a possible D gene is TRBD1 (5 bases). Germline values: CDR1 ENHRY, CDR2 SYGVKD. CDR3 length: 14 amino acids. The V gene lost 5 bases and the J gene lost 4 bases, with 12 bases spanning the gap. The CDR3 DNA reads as TGTGCCATCAGTCCCGGGACTGTTAATCAGCCCCAGCATTTT. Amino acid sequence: CAISPGTVNQPQHF.

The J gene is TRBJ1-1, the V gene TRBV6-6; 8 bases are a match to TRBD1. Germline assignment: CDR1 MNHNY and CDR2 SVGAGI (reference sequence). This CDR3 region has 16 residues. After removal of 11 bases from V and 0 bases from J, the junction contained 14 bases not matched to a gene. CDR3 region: CACQGAQGGMNTEAFF. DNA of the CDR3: TGTGCCTGCCAGGGGGCGCAGGGGGGGATGAACACTGAAGCTTTCTTT.

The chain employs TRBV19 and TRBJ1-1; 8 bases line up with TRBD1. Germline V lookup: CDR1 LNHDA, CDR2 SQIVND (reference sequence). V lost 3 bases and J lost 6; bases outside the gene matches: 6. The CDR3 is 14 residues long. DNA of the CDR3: TGTGCCAGTAGTATCCAGGGGGCTGGGGCTGAAGCTTTCTTT. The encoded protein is CASSIQGAGAEAFF.

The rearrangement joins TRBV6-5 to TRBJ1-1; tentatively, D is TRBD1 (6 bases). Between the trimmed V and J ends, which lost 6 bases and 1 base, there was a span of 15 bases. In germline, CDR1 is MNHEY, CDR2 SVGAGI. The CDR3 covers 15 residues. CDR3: CASSLTGYENTEAFF. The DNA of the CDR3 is TGTGCCAGCAGCCTTACAGGGTATGAGAACACTGAAGCTTTCTTT.

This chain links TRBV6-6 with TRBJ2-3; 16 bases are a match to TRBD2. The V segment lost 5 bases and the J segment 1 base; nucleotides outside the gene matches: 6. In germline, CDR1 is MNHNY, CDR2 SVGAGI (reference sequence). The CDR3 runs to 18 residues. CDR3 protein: CASSQSGTSGRGTDTQYF. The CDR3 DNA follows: TGTGCCAGCAGTCAATCCGGGACTAGCGGGAGGGGCACAGATACGCAGTATTTT.

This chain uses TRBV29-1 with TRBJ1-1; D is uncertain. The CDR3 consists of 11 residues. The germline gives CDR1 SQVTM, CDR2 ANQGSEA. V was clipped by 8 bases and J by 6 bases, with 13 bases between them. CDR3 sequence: CSSAEGAEAFF. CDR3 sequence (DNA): TGCAGCTCTGCAGAGGGAGCTGAAGCTTTCTTT.

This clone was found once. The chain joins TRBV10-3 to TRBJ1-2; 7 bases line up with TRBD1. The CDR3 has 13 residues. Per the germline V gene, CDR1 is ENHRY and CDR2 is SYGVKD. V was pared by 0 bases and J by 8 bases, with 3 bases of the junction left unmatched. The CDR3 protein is CAISESTGNGYTF. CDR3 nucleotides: TGTGCCATCAGTGAGTCGACAGGGAACGGCTACACCTTC.

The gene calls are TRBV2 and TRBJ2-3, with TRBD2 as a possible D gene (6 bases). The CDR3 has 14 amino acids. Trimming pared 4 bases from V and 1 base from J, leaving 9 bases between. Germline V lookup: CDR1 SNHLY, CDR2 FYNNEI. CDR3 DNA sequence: TGTGCCAGCAGTGTCTTAGCGGGCACAGATACGCAGTATTTT. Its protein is CASSVLAGTDTQYF.

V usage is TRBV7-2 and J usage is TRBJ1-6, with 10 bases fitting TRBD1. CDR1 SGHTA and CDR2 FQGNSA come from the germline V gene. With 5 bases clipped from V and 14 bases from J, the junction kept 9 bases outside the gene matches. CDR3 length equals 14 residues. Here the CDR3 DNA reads TGTGCCAGCAGCCCGGGACAGGGGCCTTCGGCCCTCCACTTT. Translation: CASSPGQGPSALHF.

The CDR3 nucleotides read TGTGCCAGTATCGAAGCGGGAGGGCGAGCTGAGCAGTTCTTC. It translates to CASIEAGGRAEQFF. The chain has TRBV6-1 and TRBJ2-1, with 10 bases lining up with TRBD2. The CDR3 loop spans 14 amino acids. In germline, CDR1 is MNHNS, CDR2 SASEGT. Germline trimming cut 9 bases from V and 9 bases from J; bases unmatched to any gene: 11.

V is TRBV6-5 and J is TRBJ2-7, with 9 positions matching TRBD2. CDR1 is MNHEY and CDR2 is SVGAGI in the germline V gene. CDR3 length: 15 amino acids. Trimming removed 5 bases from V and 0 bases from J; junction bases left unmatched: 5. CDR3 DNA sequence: TGTGCCAGCAGTAAGACTAGCGGAATCTCCTACGAGCAGTACTTC. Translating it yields CASSKTSGISYEQYF.